Listed here is a single T cell receptor (beta chain). What it binds is not known. TCRdb re-derived calls from the 5' RACE reads in MiXCR, one entry per CDR3 protein. The data hold nearly 110,000 distinct CDR3 sequences, with roughly an eighth observed a single time. Trimming removed 8 bases from V and 5 bases from J, with 14 bases in between. CDR3 size: 13 residues. These data are taken from a study of T-cell memory formation after mild COVID-19. The overall study: Clusters of TCRs were largely donor specific. The study's findings and limits: Of the contracting clones, CD4+ ones lay mainly in CM and EM, and CD8+ ones in EMRA. Contracting clones, day 15 to 85, had balanced CD4/CD8, and later expanders favored CD4+.

This TCR came from a man aged 18-30 years who had mild COVID-19 (a few samples of this study predate the infection). Cell type and time point are not known. Sequenced material: PBMCs or a T cell subset sorted from them (not recorded which). The chain joins TRBV12-3 or TRBV12-4 to TRBJ2-3, with a weak D call TRBD2 (5 bases). In DNA, the CDR3 is TGTGCCAGCCAGTCCCTAGCCGGAGATACGCAGTATTTT. Translating gives CASQSLAGDTQYF.